This T cell receptor beta chain was observed in a study of shared clonotypes between healthy human individuals (TCRdb year 2020). Some background on the complete study: The cohort comprised a couple of women and three men aged 18 to 49 years. To estimate repertoire size and how much clonotype sharing occurs between individuals, the study deeply sequenced the blood TCR repertoires of five healthy adults. To increase sequencing depth and limit assay-specific biases, different laboratories used diverse techniques to prepare libraries and sequence TCR repertoires. Leukapheresis yielded between about 0.8 and 9.5 billion PBMCs per donor.

The donors were healthy, HIV-negative adults who had no recently reported acute infections or vaccinations. Only Caucasian adults living in Nashville, Tennessee, USA were represented among the donors. In the unsorted samples, around 81 million PBMCs were counted, and genomic DNA was extracted using the QIAamp DNA Blood Mini kit. Blood was collected by leukapheresis, and PBMCs were isolated by Ficoll-Histopaque density gradient centrifugation and then cryopreserved in liquid nitrogen vapor phase. As to this clone: There is no known antigen for this receptor. It has no much larger one-base neighbor in the sample; base qualities were not kept.

Broader findings and caveats from the paper: Based on pairwise subsampling, the degree of clonotype sharing among donors was expected to be affected by sequencing depth. Sampling was limited to blood, and TCR repertoires in tissue likely differ from TCR repertoires in blood. Because the study included a small number of donors, the genetic and exposure-history diversity represented was limited.

Its CDR3 holds 18 amino acids, cysteine through phenylalanine. CDR3 DNA only is kept here, 54 bases in frame from base 1. V trim: 6 bases; J trim: 7 bases; unmatched bases: 15. CDR1 is given as MDHEN and CDR2 as SYDVKM, both from the germline V gene. Using the deep immunoSEQ assay, TCR CDR3 regions were amplified from genomic DNA by multiplex PCR. Extracted genomic DNA from each cell subset was distributed evenly across all wells of several immunoSEQ 96-well plates, and each plate was treated as a replicate. For unsorted PBMC, around 330 ng genomic DNA, equal to 30,000 or so T cell genomes, was loaded into each replicate PCR. Genomic DNA from unsorted PBMC was sequenced over ten immunoSEQ deep assay plates. Purified libraries were quantified with a Qubit 3.0 fluorometer, sized on a Bioanalyzer 2100, and re-quantified with the KAPA Library Quantification kit. Every immunoSEQ 96-well plate was sequenced on a separate single-read 150-cycle Illumina NextSeq 550 flow cell. As for how the authors treated the data: Because the immunoSEQ output held only junctional sequences and lacked quality scores, the filtering could not match the filtering applied to full-length reads. Sequences were annotated with PyIR, a Python wrapper for IgBLAST v1.9, using IMGT germline references to assign V/J genes and CDR3. Reads with weak V/J assignments (E-value above 1e-6), missing CDR3, stop codons, out-of-frame junctions, or ambiguous translated residues were removed. V3J clonotypes were defined by identical inferred V gene, J gene, and CDR3 amino acid sequence. To compute the percentage overlap between repertoires, the number of shared unique clonotypes was divided by the size of the smaller repertoire. Repertoire richness was assessed with RTK rarefaction, the Chao1 estimator, and Recon v2.1 estimates of unobserved clonotypes. TCRdb holds this immuneACCESS table with in-frame rearrangements only. Some clones are missing; in checked studies, unresolved V genes explain under half, and the rest has no known cause. The V and J calls and clone size were taken over from that table, and D and trimming were inferred from the DNA. Present in this sample are about 460,000 clones, approximately 80% of which were seen just once. The ten top clones hold more than 10% of the sample.

The rearrangement combines TRBV28 with TRBJ2-2, with 12 bases aligning to TRBD2. This TCR derives from a woman in her forties in good health. Some clones in this sample may be carry-over from other donors' samples. The sequenced sample consisted of PBMCs. The nucleotide sequence reads as follows: TGTGCCAGCAGCCGTTACTCCCCTAGCGGGAGGGAGAACGGGGAGCTGTTTTTT. The resulting protein is CASSRYSPSGRENGELFF.